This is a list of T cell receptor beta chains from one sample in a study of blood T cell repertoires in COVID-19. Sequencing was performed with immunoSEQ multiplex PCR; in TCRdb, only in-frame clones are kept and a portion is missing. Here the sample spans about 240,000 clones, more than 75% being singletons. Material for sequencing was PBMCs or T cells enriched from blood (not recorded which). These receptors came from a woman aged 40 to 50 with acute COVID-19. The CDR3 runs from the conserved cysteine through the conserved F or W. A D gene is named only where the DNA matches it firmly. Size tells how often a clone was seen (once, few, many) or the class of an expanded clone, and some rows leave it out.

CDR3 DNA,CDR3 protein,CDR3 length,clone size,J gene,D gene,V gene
TGTGCCAGTACTTCATCCGGGACAGGGTCCTCCTACGAGCAGTACTTC,CASTSSGTGSSYEQYF,16,once,TRBJ2-7,TRBD1,TRBV19
TGTGCCAGCAGCAAAGTGGGACAGGGGGTTCCTTCCTACGAGCAGTACTTC,CASSKVGQGVPSYEQYF,17,-,TRBJ2-7,-,TRBV21-1
TGTGCCAGCAGTACTAGCGGGAGGGTTAGAACCGGAACCTACGAGCAGTACTTC,CASSTSGRVRTGTYEQYF,18,few,TRBJ2-7,TRBD2,TRBV2
TGTGCCAGTAGCCCTTCGGGGACATTCCACAACTATGGCTACACCTTC,CASSPSGTFHNYGYTF,16,-,TRBJ1-2,-,TRBV19
TGTGCCAGCTCACCAGGGACAGGGGTGAACGAGCAGTACTTC,CASSPGTGVNEQYF,14,-,TRBJ2-7,TRBD1,TRBV18
TGTGCCAGCGCCCGGGAGAACACTGAAGCTTTCTTT,CASARENTEAFF,12,-,TRBJ1-1,-,TRBV12-3/TRBV12-4
TGCGCCAGCAGCTGGGGGGACAGAAGCAATCAGCCCCAGCATTTT,CASSWGDRSNQPQHF,15,-,TRBJ1-5,TRBD1,TRBV5-1
TGTGCCAGCAGTTACTCGATTCTTCGGTACAATGAGCAGTTCTTC,CASSYSILRYNEQFF,15,-,TRBJ2-1,-,TRBV6-5
TGTGCCAGCAGCCTGTATGACAGGGGAGGAGAAAAACTGTTTTTT,CASSLYDRGGEKLFF,15,once,TRBJ1-4,TRBD1,TRBV7-6
TGTGCCAGCAGTAGGACAGCTTCCTACGAGCAGTACTTC,CASSRTASYEQYF,13,once,TRBJ2-7,-,TRBV25-1
TGTGCCAGCAGCGCGACCGGGACAGGGCTCTACGAGCAGTACTTC,CASSATGTGLYEQYF,15,-,TRBJ2-7,TRBD1,TRBV9
TGTGCCAGCAGCGTAGAGATCGGGAGGGCGGGAGATGCAAATGAGCAGTTCTTC,CASSVEIGRAGDANEQFF,18,few,TRBJ2-1,TRBD2,TRBV9
TGTGCCAGCAGCTACCAGGGGAACACTGAAGCTTTCTTT,CASSYQGNTEAFF,13,-,TRBJ1-1,-,TRBV7-8
TGTGCCACCAGTGTGGCAGGCAACTTCGGGGAGCTGTTTTTT,CATSVAGNFGELFF,14,-,TRBJ2-2,-,TRBV24-1
TGCGCCAGCAGGTCCGGGACTAGCATCTACAATGAGCAGTTCTTC,CASRSGTSIYNEQFF,15,few,TRBJ2-1,TRBD2,TRBV5-1
TGTGCCAGTAGTCCCCTAGCGTTGGGAGGGCACACCGGGGAGCTGTTTTTT,CASSPLALGGHTGELFF,17,-,TRBJ2-2,TRBD2,TRBV19
TGTGCCAGCAGTGCCCAAAAGGGGACAGGGGGCCATTATAGCAATCAGCCCCAGCATTTT,CASSAQKGTGGHYSNQPQHF,20,-,TRBJ1-5,TRBD1,TRBV6-1
TGTGCCTGGAGTGTCTTTCTGAATCAGCCCCAGCATTTT,CAWSVFLNQPQHF,13,-,TRBJ1-5,-,TRBV30
TGTGCCACCGGACGGGGGGAAGGTGAGCAGTTCTTC,CATGRGEGEQFF,12,once,TRBJ2-1,TRBD2,TRBV7-3
TGTGCCACCAGCAGATCAAAGACAGGCACAGATACGCAGTATTTT,CATSRSKTGTDTQYF,15,-,TRBJ2-3,-,TRBV15
TGTGCTAGCAGCTCCAACGGTCCAGCCGGAGGCAATGAGCAGTTCTTC,CASSSNGPAGGNEQFF,16,-,TRBJ2-1,-,TRBV7-7
TGTGCCAGCAGTATTTCGGGGACAGTGTACAATGAGCAGTTCTTC,CASSISGTVYNEQFF,15,-,TRBJ2-1,TRBD1,TRBV27
TGTGCCAGCAGCTCACGGGTAGCGGGAGTTGGGCTAGATACGCAGTATTTT,CASSSRVAGVGLDTQYF,17,-,TRBJ2-3,TRBD2,TRBV7-3
TGTGCCAGCAGAAACATGCAGGGCCACGAGCAGTACTTC,CASRNMQGHEQYF,13,-,TRBJ2-7,-,TRBV6-5